This TCR beta chain was observed in a study of T cells after yellow fever vaccination. Study information: Low-cell-number fractions were prepared with SMART-Seq v4 Ultra Low Input. Notes on the study in general: At around 95% for CD4 and 70% to 90% for CD8, most primary-vaccination clones showed up again after the booster. Relatively few clonotypes were ones that appeared in both CD4 and CD8 compartments.

In regard to this clonotype: Antigen unknown.

The CDR3 is 15 amino acids. Germline CDR1 reads MNHEY; CDR2 reads SMNVEV (reference sequence). Deletions cut 5 bases from V and 10 bases from J, with 23 bases between. TCR cDNA was made by 5'RACE template switching, adding a universal primer site and UMIs. TCRdb re-called the 5' RACE reads through MiXCR, storing one row per CDR3 protein. The data show around 300,000 distinct CDR3 sequences, with roughly 4% seen just once and under 30% held by the top ten. The rearrangement links TRBV27 to TRBJ1-1; possibly TRBD1 for D (5 bases). This TCR was sampled from a young man who received the YFV17D yellow fever vaccine. The specimen was PBMCs, collected 5 days after the yellow fever booster vaccination. The CDR3 loop is CASSIPGRLGWGAFF. In DNA form, the CDR3 reads TGTGCCAGCAGTATTCCGGGACGCTTGGGATGGGGAGCTTTCTTT.